The 21 T cell receptor beta chains below were found in one sample sequenced in a study of blood T cell repertoires in COVID-19. Repertoires were generated with immunoSEQ multiplex PCR, while TCRdb's copy carries only in-frame clones and drops some. The table has 150,000 to 200,000 clones, about 80% seen once. The source material was PBMCs or T cells enriched from blood (not recorded which). The receptors were gathered from a woman aged 60-70 years with acute COVID-19.

The chain carries TRBV11-2 and TRBJ2-4; tentatively, D is TRBD1 (6 bases). Germline V gene data show CDR1 as SGHAT and CDR2 as FQNNGV. The CDR3 loop spans 15 amino acids. Trimming shortened V by 5 bases and J by 8 bases, and 19 bases separated the two germline ends. CDR3 bases: TGTGCCAGCAGCCCGGCCAGGGGCGCTTTTTACATTCAGTACTTC. Translating gives CASSPARGAFYIQYF.

The chain joins TRBV6-4 to TRBJ2-1, with 9 bases identical to TRBD1. The CDR3 sequence is 15 residues long. CDR1 MRHNA and CDR2 SNTAGT come from the germline V gene. The V gene end was trimmed by 8 bases and the J gene end by 2 bases; junction bases not matched to a gene: 7. CDR3 in amino acids: CASGQGQGPYNEQFF. CDR3 nucleotide sequence: TGTGCCAGCGGACAAGGACAGGGGCCCTACAATGAGCAGTTCTTC.

This chain links TRBV7-8 with TRBJ2-7; D not certain. The CDR3 extends over 15 amino acids. The V gene's germline CDR1 is SGHVS and CDR2 FQNEAQ. V lost 5 bases, J lost 0 bases, and 14 bases lay in between. The CDR3 DNA reads TGTGCCAGCAGCCCTCTCACTTCTTACTCCTACGAGCAGTACTTC. Protein product: CASSPLTSYSYEQYF.

This rearrangement joins TRBV4-3 to TRBJ1-1; weak D call: TRBD1 (5 bases). V lost 1 base and J lost 0, with 18 bases in between. CDR3 size: 18 residues. Per the germline V gene, CDR1 is LGHNA and CDR2 is YSLEER. The CDR3 DNA reads TGCGCCAGCAGCCAAGGGACAATCGGCCGACTTATGAACACTGAAGCTTTCTTT. Its translation: CASSQGTIGRLMNTEAFF.

The chain carries TRBV28 and TRBJ1-6; 7 bases are shared with TRBD1. CDR1 is MDHEN, CDR2 SYDVKM, per germline. The CDR3 runs to 14 residues. Trimming at V came to 8 bases and at J to 9 bases, leaving 10 bases not matched to a gene. CDR3 region: CASRVRDRSSPLHF. CDR3 coding DNA: TGTGCCAGCCGCGTAAGGGACAGAAGTTCACCCCTCCACTTT.

V gene TRBV28 combines with J gene TRBJ2-1; D is ambiguous. This CDR3 is built from 12 residues. CDR1 and CDR2 from the germline V gene are MDHEN and SYDVKM. V lost 5 bases to trimming and J lost 5 bases, with 7 bases between them. The CDR3 sequence is CASSERDNEQFF. The CDR3 coding sequence is TGTGCCAGCAGTGAGCGAGACAATGAGCAGTTCTTC.

This clone was observed once. This chain links TRBV5-6 with TRBJ2-1; 7 nucleotides match TRBD1. This CDR3 has 13 residues. The germline V gene encodes CDR1 SGHDT and CDR2 YYEEEE. J was trimmed by 10 bases and V by 0 bases; bases with no gene match: 4. The DNA for the CDR3 is TGTGCCAGCAGCTTGGTTGGGACAGAGGAGCAGTTCTTC. This translates into CASSLVGTEEQFF. The variable domain in full, with the rest retrieved from reference TRBV5-6 and TRBJ2-1, is DAGVTQSPTHLIKTRGQQVTLRCSPKSGHDTVSWYQQALGQGPQFIFQYYEEEERQRGNFPDRFSGHQFPNYSSELNVNALLLGDSALYLCASSLVGTEEQFFGPGTRLTVL.

This clone was found a few times. The chain has TRBV27 and TRBJ1-1; TRBD1 matches at 8 bases. Germline lookup yields CDR1 MNHEY and CDR2 SMNVEV (reference sequence). V shed 5 bases and J 5 bases; nucleotides not matched to a gene: 7. The CDR3 spans 14 residues. The CDR3 DNA is TGTGCCAGCAGTCGGCCGGGACAGGCGACTGAAGCTTTCTTT. Protein: CASSRPGQATEAFF.

J is TRBJ2-1 and V is TRBV18; TRBD2 matches 7 bases. CDR3 length: 15 residues. CDR1 and CDR2 (germline): KGHSH, LQKENI. The ends lost 3 bases at V and 9 bases at J; junction bases unmatched: 11. CDR3 sequence reads: CASSPSTSEGTEQFF. As DNA, the CDR3 is TGTGCCAGCTCACCGAGTACTAGCGAGGGCACTGAGCAGTTCTTC.

The chain carries TRBV7-2 and TRBJ2-5, with D maybe TRBD2 (6 bases). Germline CDR1 reads SGHTA; CDR2 reads FQGNSA. V shed 5 bases and J shed 2 bases, with 18 bases lying between them. This CDR3 comprises 16 residues. The DNA for the CDR3 is TGTGCCAGCAGCCTTGGGTCGATGGCGGGACAAGAGACCCAGTACTTC. It codes for CASSLGSMAGQETQYF.

The chain is built from TRBV11-2 and TRBJ2-2; TRBD1 agrees at 8 bases. The CDR3 has 15 amino acids. Per germline, CDR1 SGHAT and CDR2 FQNNGV. Trimming cost V 5 bases and J 3 bases; bases outside gene matches: 5. DNA for the CDR3: TGTGCCAGCAGCCTACAGGGGGTCGACACCGGGGAGCTGTTTTTT. Amino acid sequence: CASSLQGVDTGELFF.

Only one count was recorded for this clone. The chain carries TRBV10-3 and TRBJ2-1, with unresolved D. V lost 7 bases to trimming and J lost 0 bases, with 10 bases between them. The CDR3 is 14 residues long. Germline V gene sequence: CDR1 ENHRY, CDR2 SYGVKD. In DNA, the CDR3 is TGTGCCATCACCGCGGCCAGCTCCTACAATGAGCAGTTCTTC. Translation gives CAITAASSYNEQFF.

V gene TRBV3-1 (or the pseudogene TRBV3-2) combines with J gene TRBJ1-6; maybe TRBD1 (5 bases). The CDR3 covers 16 residues. V lost 0 bases to trimming and J lost 10 bases, with 16 bases between them. Per germline, CDR1 LGHDT and CDR2 YNNKEL (reference sequence). The CDR3, as DNA: TGTGCCAGCAGCCAAGATTCTTCCCCAGGGAGGTCACCCCTCCACTTT. Protein sequence: CASSQDSSPGRSPLHF.

This clone has a handful of counts. The chain combines TRBV28 with TRBJ2-2; 11 bases are shared with TRBD2. The CDR3 loop spans 17 amino acids. V trimming: 4 bases; J trimming: 4 bases; junction bases outside the gene matches: 8. CDR1 and CDR2 from the germline V gene are MDHEN and SYDVKM. This CDR3 reads CASSSPGTSGTTGELFF. The CDR3 DNA follows: TGTGCCAGCAGTTCCCCCGGGACTAGCGGAACCACCGGGGAGCTGTTTTTT.

The V gene is TRBV19, the J gene TRBJ1-6; tentative D call: TRBD1 (5 bases). Germline lookup yields CDR1 LNHDA and CDR2 SQIVND (reference sequence). Trimming removed 1 base from V and 2 bases from J, with 6 bases in between. The CDR3 runs 15 residues. In nucleotides, the CDR3 is TGTGCCAGTAGTATAGGGGGCGCCTATAATTCACCCCTCCACTTT. Translation: CASSIGGAYNSPLHF.

The V and J genes are TRBV4-3 and TRBJ1-1; the match to TRBD1 covers 7 bases. CDR1 LGHNA and CDR2 YSLEER come from the germline V gene. With 3 bases clipped from V and 2 bases from J, the junction kept 9 bases outside the gene matches. The CDR3 runs 16 residues. CDR3 sequence reads: CASSHSNRGRNTEAFF. CDR3 bases: TGCGCCAGCAGCCATTCTAACAGGGGTCGTAACACTGAAGCTTTCTTT.

The genes are TRBV19 and TRBJ2-1; 9 bases are a match to TRBD2. The V gene end was trimmed by 1 base and the J gene end by 9 bases; junction bases not matched to a gene: 7. Looked up from germline, CDR1 is LNHDA and CDR2 is SQIVND (reference sequence). The CDR3 contains 15 residues. CDR3 sequence: CASSIVGGGAIEQFF. The CDR3 bases are TGTGCCAGTAGTATAGTGGGCGGGGGGGCCATTGAGCAGTTCTTC.

The chain has TRBV29-1 and TRBJ1-4, with D perhaps matching TRBD1 (6 bases). V lost 8 bases, J lost 8 bases, and 21 bases lay in between. The length of the CDR3 is 14 residues. Germline V gives CDR1 SQVTM, CDR2 ANQGSEA. The CDR3 nucleotides are TGCAGCATCAGGGACCAGGGGTTAAAAGAAAAACTGTTTTTT. It translates to CSIRDQGLKEKLFF. The full variable domain, its missing parts supplied by reference TRBV29-1 and TRBJ1-4, is SAVISQKPSRDICQRGTSLTIQCQVDSQVTMMFWYRQQPGQSLTLIATANQGSEATYESGFVIDKFPISRPNLTFSTLTVSNMSPEDSSIYLCSIRDQGLKEKLFFGSGTQLSVL.

The chain uses TRBV7-2 and TRBJ1-5; D is possibly TRBD1 (6 bases). Germline V gene data show CDR1 as SGHTA and CDR2 as FQGNSA. Deletions cut 3 bases from V and 0 bases from J, with 15 bases between. The CDR3 sequence is 17 residues long. DNA for the CDR3: TGTGCCAGCAGCTTCAGGCAGGGGATGGATAGCAATCAGCCCCAGCATTTT. Protein: CASSFRQGMDSNQPQHF. Together with reference TRBV7-2 and TRBJ1-5, the CDR3 gives the full variable domain: GAGVSQSPSNKVTEKGKDVELRCDPISGHTALYWYRQSLGQGLEFLIYFQGNSAPDKSGLPSDRFSAERTGGSVSTLTIQRTQQEDSAVYLCASSFRQGMDSNQPQHFGDGTRLSIL.

The V and J genes are TRBV7-2 and TRBJ2-1, with 9 positions matching TRBD2. Germline loops: CDR1 SGHTA, CDR2 FQGNSA. J gave up 10 bases and V 6 bases, and 7 bases lay outside the gene matches. The CDR3 has 13 residues. The CDR3 sequence is CASRVSGGREQFF. The DNA for the CDR3 is TGTGCCAGCAGGGTTAGCGGGGGACGGGAGCAGTTCTTC.

The chain joins TRBV4-1 to TRBJ2-5; weak D call: TRBD2 (5 bases). Germline assignment: CDR1 MGHRA and CDR2 YSYEKL. The CDR3 runs to 15 residues. Trimming removed 5 bases at V and 1 base at J, with 14 bases between. CDR3 region: CASSFQTGSQETQYF. CDR3 DNA: TGCGCCAGCAGCTTCCAAACGGGGTCCCAAGAGACCCAGTACTTC.